This T cell receptor beta chain was sequenced for a study of blood T cell repertoires in COVID-19. The overall study: Whether acute or convalescent, the COVID-19 samples came from the United States, Italy and Spain. T cells, B-cell-depleted T cells, or PBMCs supplied cDNA or gDNA.

This CDR3 spans 14 amino acids. V was clipped by 6 bases and J by 5 bases; unmatched bases: 3. Germline CDR1 SGHRS, CDR2 YFSETQ. The authors' processing: Reference gene primer amplification gave estimated nucleated cell counts. Some clones are missing from TCRdb's copy, which holds only in-frame ones; the method was immunoSEQ multiplex PCR. That table is the source of V, J and clone size, and D and trimming were worked out from the DNA. The sample has 40,000 to 45,000 clones, just under 70% seen once. Sequencing used peripheral blood. This TCR derives from an elderly man with acute or convalescent COVID-19. The rearrangement links TRBV5-1 to TRBJ2-2; 11 nucleotides align to TRBD1. CDR3 region: CASTRDRGTGELFF. CDR3 nucleotides: TGCGCCAGCACCCGGGACAGGGGGACCGGGGAGCTGTTTTTT.